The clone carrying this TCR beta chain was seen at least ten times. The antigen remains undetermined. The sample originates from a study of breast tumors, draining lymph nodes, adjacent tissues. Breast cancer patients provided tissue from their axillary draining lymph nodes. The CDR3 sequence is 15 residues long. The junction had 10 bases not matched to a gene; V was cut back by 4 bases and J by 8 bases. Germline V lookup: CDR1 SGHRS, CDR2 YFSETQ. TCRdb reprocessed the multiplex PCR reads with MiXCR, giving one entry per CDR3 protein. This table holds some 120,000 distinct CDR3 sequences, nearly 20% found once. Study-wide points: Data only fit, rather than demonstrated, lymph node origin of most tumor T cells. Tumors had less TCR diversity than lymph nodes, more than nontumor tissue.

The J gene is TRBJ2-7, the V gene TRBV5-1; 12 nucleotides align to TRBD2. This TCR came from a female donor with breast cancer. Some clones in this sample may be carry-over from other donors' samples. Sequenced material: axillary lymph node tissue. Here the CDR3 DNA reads TGCGCCAGCAGCCTGGAGACTAGCGGGAGTACCCAGCAGTACTTC. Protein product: CASSLETSGSTQQYF.